The 28 T cell receptor beta chains given below trace back to one sample, sequenced in a study of blood T cell repertoires in COVID-19. Data came from immunoSEQ multiplex PCR; TCRdb stores just in-frame clones and leaves some out. The data contain some 160,000 clones, around 80% of them singletons. The material sequenced was peripheral blood. The receptors were gathered from a woman between 45 and 60 years old with acute or convalescent COVID-19.

V and J are TRBV6-2 or TRBV6-3 and TRBJ1-6; 8 nucleotides match TRBD1. There are 16 residues in the CDR3. The germline gives CDR1 MNHEY, CDR2 SVGEGT. The V and J ends lost 6 bases and 8 bases, in that order; junction bases with no gene match: 12. Here the CDR3 reads CASSKGTGPRDSPLHF. Written as DNA, the CDR3 is TGTGCCAGCAGCAAAGGGACAGGCCCTCGGGATTCACCCCTCCACTTT.

CDR3: CASSLVGAGTKYNEQFF. The CDR3 bases are TGTGCCAGCAGCTTAGTAGGGGCGGGGACGAAGTACAATGAGCAGTTCTTC. The V call is TRBV7-6, the J call TRBJ2-1; D is perhaps TRBD2 (6 bases). Trimming removed 1 base at V and 4 bases at J, with 17 bases between. Germline CDR1 and CDR2: SGHVS and FNYEAQ. The CDR3 has 17 residues. Full variable domain (missing parts from reference TRBV7-6 and TRBJ2-1): GAGVSQSPRYKVTKRGQDVALRCDPISGHVSLYWYRQALGQGPEFLTYFNYEAQQDKSGLPNDRFSAERPEGSISTLTIQRTEQRDSAMYRCASSLVGAGTKYNEQFFGPGTRLTVL.

The sample holds a few counts of this clone. The chain recombines TRBV2 with TRBJ2-7; the match to TRBD2 covers 7 bases. The CDR3 totals 11 residues. V trimming: 10 bases; J trimming: 4 bases; junction bases outside the gene matches: 4. Germline V CDR1 and CDR2: SNHLY, FYNNEI. The DNA for the CDR3 is TGTGCCACCCGACTAGCTTACGAGCAGTACTTC. It encodes CATRLAYEQYF.

This clone was observed a handful of times. The V call is TRBV7-7, the J call TRBJ2-2; possibly TRBD1 for D (5 bases). This CDR3 region has 16 residues. Per germline, CDR1 SSHAT and CDR2 FNYEAQ (reference sequence). The ends were cut back, 5 bases at V and 0 bases at J, with 13 bases in the middle. DNA for the CDR3: TGTGCCAGCAGCCCGATGGACATAACGAACACCGGGGAGCTGTTTTTT. Amino acid sequence: CASSPMDITNTGELFF.

This chain uses TRBV18 with TRBJ1-2; possible D gene TRBD1, 5 bases. V was shortened by 3 bases and J by 4 bases, with 18 bases between the two germline ends. This CDR3 contains 16 residues. In germline, CDR1 is KGHSH, CDR2 LQKENI. CDR3 DNA: TGTGCCAGCTCACCCAATCCTCCTGACAGTTTCTATGGCTACACCTTC. Translated: CASSPNPPDSFYGYTF.

The chain links TRBV19 to TRBJ1-6; D may be TRBD1 (6 bases). Looked up from germline, CDR1 is LNHDA and CDR2 is SQIVND (reference sequence). This CDR3 comprises 13 residues. Trimming shortened V by 5 bases and J by 14 bases, and 16 bases separated the two germline ends. CDR3 loop: CASSGDTLGTLHF. DNA of the CDR3: TGTGCCAGTAGTGGGGACACCCTAGGGACCCTCCACTTT. The full variable domain, with the rest looked up from reference TRBV19 and TRBJ1-6, is DGGITQSPKYLFRKEGQNVTLSCEQNLNHDAMYWYRQDPGQGLRLIYYSQIVNDFQKGDIAEGYSVSREKKESFPLTVTSAQKNPTAFYLCASSGDTLGTLHFGNGTRLTVT.

The J gene is TRBJ2-7, the V gene TRBV7-9; D is perhaps TRBD1 (5 bases). This CDR3 region has 14 residues. V shed 2 bases and J shed 2 bases, with 10 bases lying between them. CDR1 is SEHNR and CDR2 is FQNEAQ in the germline V gene (reference sequence). In nucleotides, the CDR3 is TGTGCCAGCAGCTTACAGGGTCCTCCCTACGAGCAGTACTTC. Residues: CASSLQGPPYEQYF.

In its sample, this clone was seen a few times. The chain couples TRBV12-5 to TRBJ1-1, with D possibly being TRBD1 (6 bases). Germline CDR1 reads LGHNT; CDR2 reads FRNRAP. CDR3 length equals 14 residues. Trimming pared 3 bases from V and 1 base from J, leaving 9 bases between. The CDR3 is CASGLGGANTEAFF. Here the CDR3 DNA reads TGTGCTAGTGGTTTAGGGGGGGCGAACACTGAAGCTTTCTTT.

V usage is TRBV5-4 and J usage is TRBJ2-3; D gene ambiguous. Deletions cut 2 bases from V and 3 bases from J, with 7 bases between. The CDR3 is 13 amino acids. Looked up from germline, CDR1 is SGHNT and CDR2 is YYREEE (reference sequence). CDR3 nucleotide sequence: TGTGCCAGCAGCTTTGATCGGACAGATACGCAGTATTTT. It is translated as CASSFDRTDTQYF.

The chain carries TRBV7-6 and TRBJ1-2; maybe TRBD1 (5 bases). In germline, CDR1 is SGHVS, CDR2 FNYEAQ. This CDR3 is built from 15 residues. V dropped 1 base and J dropped 4 bases, with 13 bases sitting between them. As DNA, the CDR3 is TGTGCCAGCAGCTTAGATGGGGCATGGAGCTATGGCTACACCTTC. As protein: CASSLDGAWSYGYTF.

This clone was detected only a few times. The CDR3 DNA reads TGCAGCGTATCGAGCGGGGGGAGCCAGCCCCAGCATTTT. This codes for CSVSSGGSQPQHF. This chain joins TRBV29-1 and TRBJ1-5; maybe TRBD1 (5 bases). Trimming shortened V by 6 bases and J by 7 bases, and 16 bases separated the two germline ends. Germline V gives CDR1 SQVTM, CDR2 ANQGSEA. The CDR3 is 13 amino acids.

This rearrangement joins TRBV6-6 to TRBJ2-5; D possibly corresponds to TRBD1 (6 bases). Germline values: CDR1 MNHNY, CDR2 SVGAGI (reference sequence). This CDR3 has 16 amino acids. V was pared by 7 bases and J by 0 bases, with 18 bases between. CDR3 amino acids: CASTKNRAANQETQYF. The CDR3 DNA reads as TGTGCCAGCACAAAAAACAGGGCTGCGAACCAAGAGACCCAGTACTTC.

As concerns this clone: Different DNA sequences within this sample yield the same CDR3. The chain combines TRBV6-5 with TRBJ1-1; 7 bases fit TRBD1. Germline V lookup: CDR1 MNHEY, CDR2 SVGAGI. This CDR3 has 14 amino acids. J gave up 3 bases and V 5 bases, and 6 bases lay outside the gene matches. In DNA, the CDR3 is TGTGCCAGCAGTCTGACAGGGTTGGACACTGAAGCTTTCTTT. Protein: CASSLTGLDTEAFF.

The chain has TRBV10-1 and TRBJ1-4; TRBD1 matches at 9 bases. CDR3 size: 20 residues. In germline, CDR1 is WNHNN, CDR2 SYGVQD (reference sequence). Trimming took 6 bases from V and 4 from J; bases not matched to a gene: 21. CDR3 amino acids: CASRTHQPGQGVGGNEKLFF. The CDR3 DNA sequence: TGCGCCAGCAGGACTCATCAACCGGGACAGGGCGTGGGGGGTAATGAAAAACTGTTTTTT.

This clone has a single count. The chain carries TRBV19 and TRBJ1-5; D might be TRBD1 (6 bases). The CDR3 length is 15 residues. Germline CDR1 LNHDA, CDR2 SQIVND (reference sequence). V shed 5 bases and J shed 9 bases, with 20 bases lying between them. The CDR3 loop reads CASSAQGREVAPQHF. CDR3 DNA sequence: TGTGCCAGTAGTGCCCAGGGGCGCGAGGTAGCGCCCCAGCATTTT.

The chain joins TRBV5-8 to TRBJ2-7; a weak D match, TRBD2 (6 bases). Germline V gene sequence: CDR1 SGHTS, CDR2 YDEGEE. The CDR3 loop spans 13 amino acids. V shed 4 bases and J shed 7 bases, with 15 bases lying between them. CDR3 nucleotide sequence: TGTGCCAGCAGCGGGGGACTGGAAATGGAGCAGTACTTC. Amino acid sequence: CASSGGLEMEQYF.

This clone was seen only once. The chain is built from TRBV10-3 and TRBJ1-1; tentative D call: TRBD1 (6 bases). The V end lost 6 bases, the J end lost 7 bases, and 15 bases lay between the germline ends. The CDR3 loop spans 13 amino acids. The germline gives CDR1 ENHRY, CDR2 SYGVKD. The CDR3 region has the DNA TGTGCCATCAGGGGGCAGGGGTGGAGTGAAGCTTTCTTT. As protein: CAIRGQGWSEAFF.

This clone has a handful of counts. V and J are TRBV4-2 and TRBJ1-6; 7 bases agree with TRBD1. Germline-derived CDR1 and CDR2 are LGHNA and YNFKEQ. The CDR3 is 13 amino acids. V gave up 5 bases and J gave up 8 bases; unmatched junction bases: 3. CDR3 residues: CASSTDRDSPLHF. CDR3 in DNA: TGTGCCAGCAGCACCGACAGGGATTCACCCCTCCACTTT.

This clone appeared a few times. The gene calls are TRBV6-2 or TRBV6-3 and TRBJ2-3; 8 nucleotides match TRBD1. The CDR3 spans 16 residues. Germline assignment: CDR1 MNHEY and CDR2 SVGEGT. Trimming took 5 bases from V and 4 from J; bases not matched to a gene: 11. As DNA, the CDR3 is TGTGCCAGCAGTCAGACTCTAGGGACAGGACCAGATACGCAGTATTTT. The encoded protein is CASSQTLGTGPDTQYF.

The V gene is TRBV4-3, the J gene TRBJ1-1; D is possibly TRBD1 (5 bases). The CDR3 is 15 residues long. CDR1 is LGHNA and CDR2 is YSLEER in the germline V gene. The ends were cut back, 2 bases at V and 3 bases at J, with 13 bases in the middle. The CDR3 region is CASSQRTGVDTEAFF. The CDR3 bases are TGCGCCAGCAGCCAACGTACAGGAGTTGACACTGAAGCTTTCTTT.

The rearrangement joins TRBV7-2 to TRBJ1-1, with D hard to call. The CDR3 has 13 amino acids. V gave up 2 bases and J gave up 1 base, with 5 bases separating them. Germline CDR1 is SGHTA and CDR2 is FQGNSA. CDR3 in amino acids: CASSLMRNTEAFF. The CDR3 DNA reads as TGTGCCAGCAGCTTAATGAGGAACACTGAAGCTTTCTTT.

The chain carries TRBV9 and TRBJ1-3; possibly TRBD1 for D (5 bases). Germline V gene lookup returns CDR1 SGDLS and CDR2 YYNGEE. This CDR3 spans 16 amino acids. Deletions cut 0 bases from V and 0 bases from J, with 10 bases between. DNA of the CDR3: TGTGCCAGCAGCGTAGAGGGGTCTAGCTCTGGAAACACCATATATTTT. Translating it yields CASSVEGSSSGNTIYF.

The chain combines TRBV10-3 with TRBJ1-1; D not certain. Germline V gives CDR1 ENHRY, CDR2 SYGVKD. The CDR3 covers 14 residues. V was pared by 3 bases and J by 2 bases, with 10 bases between. CDR3 loop: CAISENSGNTEAFF. CDR3 in DNA: TGTGCCATCAGTGAAAATTCAGGCAACACTGAAGCTTTCTTT.

The CDR3 nucleotides read TGTGCCAGCAGTTTAGAGGGGACTAGCCACTACAATGAGCAGTTCTTC. Its protein product is CASSLEGTSHYNEQFF. The V call is TRBV27, the J call TRBJ2-1, with 9 bases matching TRBD2. Unmatched junction bases numbered 5, after V lost 2 bases and J lost 3 bases. The CDR3 runs 16 residues. Germline CDR1 is MNHEY and CDR2 is SMNVEV (reference sequence).

The chain is built from TRBV27 and TRBJ1-6; the match to TRBD1 covers 9 bases. CDR1 and CDR2 from the germline V gene are MNHEY and SMNVEV (reference sequence). The ends lost 6 bases at V and 3 bases at J; junction bases unmatched: 3. The CDR3 spans 15 residues. CDR3 nucleotides: TGTGCCAGCAGCTGGACAGGGGTCTATAATTCACCCCTCCACTTT. Its translation: CASSWTGVYNSPLHF.

The chain links TRBV19 to TRBJ1-1; D is perhaps TRBD1 (5 bases). The CDR3 runs to 13 residues. Per the germline V gene, CDR1 is LNHDA and CDR2 is SQIVND (reference sequence). V dropped 3 bases and J dropped 1 base, with 6 bases sitting between them. This chain's CDR3 is CASSIQGNTEAFF. Written as DNA, the CDR3 is TGTGCCAGTAGTATCCAGGGGAACACTGAAGCTTTCTTT.

The V call is TRBV7-8, the J call TRBJ1-2, with D perhaps TRBD1 (6 bases). CDR1 SGHVS and CDR2 FQNEAQ come from the germline V gene. V dropped 0 bases and J dropped 4 bases, with 12 bases sitting between them. The CDR3 has 15 residues. The DNA for the CDR3 is TGTGCCAGCAGCTTAGCGCTAATGACAGGCTATGGCTACACCTTC. This gives the protein CASSLALMTGYGYTF.

The V and J genes are TRBV19 and TRBJ2-2; no clear D. Germline CDR1 LNHDA, CDR2 SQIVND (reference sequence). This CDR3 has 12 amino acids. V was pared by 5 bases and J by 10 bases, with 11 bases between. This chain's CDR3 is CASSHNSAELFF. The DNA for the CDR3 is TGTGCCAGTAGTCATAACTCCGCGGAGCTGTTTTTT.